The subject of this entry is one T cell receptor (beta chain). Its cognate antigen is unknown. Terminally differentiated effector memory CD45RA+ cells were excluded by CCR7 positive selection of CD45RO-negative cells. Adults of Caucasian background living in Nashville, Tennessee made up all donors. The sample comes from a study of shared clonotypes between healthy human individuals. Whole-study context: Each donor contributed plates that comprised three CD4 naive, three CD4 memory, two CD8 naive and one CD8 memory. Study-wide findings and caveats: Blood was the sole source, and tissue repertoires probably differ.

For sorted subsets, 150 to 200 ng DNA per replicate equaled around 30,000 T cell genomes. Assay used: immunoSEQ multiplex PCR; TCRdb lists only in-frame clones, some missing. The sample lists some 2,000,000 clones; about 94% were seen once. The CDR3 is 14 residues long. V shed 8 bases, J shed 4 bases, and the junction held 12 bases outside the gene matches. CDR1 SGHRS and CDR2 YFSETQ come from the germline V gene. The specimen was naive CD8+ T cells sorted from blood. The V and J genes are TRBV5-1 and TRBJ2-7; TRBD1 matches at 7 bases. This sequence originates from a man aged 18 to 29 in good health. Here the CDR3 reads CASSTTGTDYEQYF. CDR3 bases: TGCGCCAGTTCAACAACCGGGACAGATTACGAGCAGTACTTC.